The 8 T cell receptor beta chains reported below all come from one sample, sequenced in a study of Tregs in tolerant kidney transplant recipients. The nonmyeloablative bone marrow transplants came from related graft donors, with transient mixed chimerism. Repertoires were generated with immunoSEQ multiplex PCR, while TCRdb's copy carries only in-frame clones and drops some. In the table there are some 50,000 clones, 89% of which are singletons. Specimen: CD8+ T cells from blood (PBMCs), collected 12 months after the transplant. These TCRs come from a human patient who received a combined kidney and bone marrow transplant. Among the T cells, some may be from the graft donor.

The genes are TRBV29-1 and TRBJ1-1; possible D gene TRBD1, 6 bases. Looked up from germline, CDR1 is SQVTM and CDR2 is ANQGSEA. The CDR3 is made up of 15 amino acids. V lost 0 bases and J lost 4, with 15 bases in between. The chain's CDR3 is CSVEEQGQRPTEAFF. The CDR3 DNA reads TGCAGCGTTGAAGAACAGGGTCAAAGGCCCACTGAAGCTTTCTTT. Using reference TRBV29-1 and TRBJ1-1 for the parts outside the CDR3, the full variable domain is SAVISQKPSRDICQRGTSLTIQCQVDSQVTMMFWYRQQPGQSLTLIATANQGSEATYESGFVIDKFPISRPNLTFSTLTVSNMSPEDSSIYLCSVEEQGQRPTEAFFGQGTRLTVV.

This chain uses TRBV4-2 with TRBJ2-7; D is uncertain. This CDR3 comprises 16 residues. Looked up from germline, CDR1 is LGHNA and CDR2 is YNFKEQ. V shed 3 bases and J shed 5 bases, with 20 bases lying between them. The CDR3 DNA follows: TGTGCCAGCAGCCAGGCCCGGCTAGTGAATGAGGACGAGCAGTACTTC. Its translation: CASSQARLVNEDEQYF.

This CDR3 is CASSLVASGEQYF. For the CDR3, the DNA is TGCGCCAGCAGCTTGGTGGCCTCTGGCGAGCAGTACTTC. V is TRBV5-1 and J is TRBJ2-7; D gene unclear. Germline CDR1 is SGHRS and CDR2 is YFSETQ. Trimming pared 0 bases from V and 6 bases from J, leaving 10 bases between. This CDR3 has 13 residues.

This clone came up once. The chain employs TRBV7-6 and TRBJ1-2; 7 bases are a match to TRBD1. Germline V gives CDR1 SGHVS, CDR2 FNYEAQ. This CDR3 contains 15 residues. After removal of 4 bases from V and 1 base from J, the junction contained 6 bases not matched to a gene. The CDR3 DNA follows: TGTGCCAGCAGCTCGATGAGGGACAGTAACTATGGCTACACCTTC. It codes for CASSSMRDSNYGYTF.

The chain recombines TRBV12-5 with TRBJ1-5, with D hard to call. The ends were cut back, 5 bases at V and 3 bases at J, with 11 bases in the middle. The CDR3 spans 14 residues. CDR1 and CDR2 from the germline V gene are LGHNT and FRNRAP. The CDR3 DNA sequence: TGTGCTAGTGGTCAGAGGGCATTCAATCAGCCCCAGCATTTT. Its protein is CASGQRAFNQPQHF. Looking up the rest from reference TRBV12-5 and TRBJ1-5 gives the full variable domain: DARVTQTPRHKVTEMGQEVTMRCQPILGHNTVFWYRQTMMQGLELLAYFRNRAPLDDSGMPKDRFSAEMPDATLATLKIQPSEPRDSAVYFCASGQRAFNQPQHFGDGTRLSIL.

The genes are TRBV5-1 and TRBJ2-7; D is ambiguous. The germline V and J ends were trimmed by 2 bases and 7 bases, with 13 bases remaining between them. The CDR3 totals 13 residues. The V gene's germline CDR1 is SGHRS and CDR2 YFSETQ. CDR3 protein: CASSLAEQWEQYF. CDR3 bases: TGCGCCAGCAGCTTAGCCGAGCAATGGGAGCAGTACTTC.

The chain employs TRBV5-6 and TRBJ2-1, with a weak D call TRBD2 (5 bases). V lost 1 base and J 10 bases, leaving 12 bases between the germline ends. CDR3 length: 13 amino acids. The V gene's germline CDR1 is SGHDT and CDR2 YYEEEE. The CDR3 nucleotides are TGTGCCAGCAGCTTGCTGCTAGCCTGGGAGCAGTTCTTC. Translation: CASSLLLAWEQFF.

The rearrangement joins TRBV7-8 to TRBJ1-2, with D possibly matching TRBD1 (6 bases). CDR1 SGHVS and CDR2 FQNEAQ come from the germline V gene. The V and J ends lost 5 bases and 8 bases respectively, with 15 bases between them. This CDR3 is 13 amino acids long. In DNA, the CDR3 is TGTGCCAGCAGCCCCCCTCGGGGGGGCGGCTACACCTTC. This gives the protein CASSPPRGGGYTF.